This T cell receptor beta chain was sequenced during a study of T cells after yellow fever vaccination. Study-level points and caveats: Abundant bulk-derived clonotypes could contaminate FACS-sorted repertoires.

The CDR3 totals 17 residues. V shed 1 base and J 8 bases; nucleotides not matched to a gene: 9. Germline CDR1 is SGHAT and CDR2 is FQNNGV. This clonotype appeared a few times. Antigen specificity is unknown. TCRdb independently ran MiXCR on the 5' RACE reads; one entry per CDR3 protein. The table has more than 80,000 distinct CDR3 sequences, approximately 5.5% seen once. The genes are TRBV11-2 and TRBJ2-6; TRBD1 aligns across 9 bases. The receptor comes from a man younger than 30 who received the YFV17D yellow fever vaccine. Sequences were derived from CD8+ T cells sorted from PBMCs, sampled 10 days after the yellow fever booster vaccination. Here the CDR3 DNA reads TGTGCCAGCAGCTTAGGCCCTGGGACAGGGAGAACCAACGTCCTGACTTTC. Translated: CASSLGPGTGRTNVLTF.